What follows are 27 T cell receptor beta chains derived from one specimen sequenced in a study of T cells in Graves' hyperthyroidism and ophthalmopathy. Amplified regions were TCR beta CDR3 sequences from RNA transcripts. The study used the HTBI primer set for a first-round RT-PCR of the TCR CDR3. TCRdb re-called the multiplex PCR reads with MiXCR, one entry per CDR3 protein. The sample comprises approximately 430,000 distinct CDR3 sequences, roughly 14% of which are singletons, and under 15% rests with the top ten. Sequencing was carried out using blood. These TCRs come from a young man with Graves' ophthalmopathy.

The chain recombines TRBV6-2 or TRBV6-3 with TRBJ2-7; TRBD2 aligns across 14 bases. The V segment lost 6 bases and the J segment 0 bases; nucleotides outside the gene matches: 7. The CDR3 length is 17 residues. The V gene's germline CDR1 is MNHEY and CDR2 SVGEGT. In DNA form, the CDR3 reads TGTGCCAGCAGCCAGGAGGGGACTAGCGGGGGCTCCTACGAGCAGTACTTC. Translation: CASSQEGTSGGSYEQYF.

This clonotype has just a few counts. The V and J genes are TRBV14 and TRBJ1-6; D unclear. The CDR3 is 14 amino acids. The V end was cut by 3 bases, the J end by 5 bases, with 8 bases between. The germline gives CDR1 SGHDN, CDR2 FVKESK. The CDR3: CASSQLGDNSPLHF. DNA for the CDR3: TGTGCCAGCAGCCAGCTTGGGGATAATTCACCCCTCCACTTT. The full variable domain, with the rest looked up from reference TRBV14 and TRBJ1-6, is EAGVTQFPSHSVIEKGQTVTLRCDPISGHDNLYWYRRVMGKEIKFLLHFVKESKQDESGMPNNRFLAERTGGTYSTLKVQPAELEDSGVYFCASSQLGDNSPLHFGNGTRLTVT.

This clonotype was found many times. This chain joins TRBV4-2 and TRBJ2-1; D is possibly TRBD1 (5 bases). CDR3 length: 15 residues. The V gene lost 0 bases and the J gene lost 9 bases, with 15 bases spanning the gap. Germline assignment: CDR1 LGHNA and CDR2 YNFKEQ. CDR3 in amino acids: CASSQEATGHSEQFF. The CDR3 region has the DNA TGTGCCAGCAGCCAAGAAGCAACAGGACATAGTGAGCAGTTCTTC.

The chain joins TRBV19 to TRBJ1-5, with no clear D. Germline lookup yields CDR1 LNHDA and CDR2 SQIVND (reference sequence). The CDR3 runs to 15 residues. V lost 7 bases and J lost 1, with 14 bases in between. CDR3 residues: CASIERGWSNQPQHF. CDR3 DNA: TGTGCCAGTATTGAACGGGGTTGGAGCAATCAGCCCCAGCATTTT.

This clonotype was counted ten times or more. J is TRBJ2-3 and V is TRBV6-2 or TRBV6-3, with 7 bases identical to TRBD1. Trimming at V came to 2 bases and at J to 4 bases, leaving 21 bases not matched to a gene. This CDR3 comprises 20 residues. The germline CDR1 and CDR2 sequences are MNHEY and SVGEGT. The CDR3, as DNA: TGTGCCAGCAGTTACCCCTTAAGAAGACAGGGAATATTGGAGTCAGATACGCAGTATTTT. Translation gives CASSYPLRRQGILESDTQYF.

This clonotype was counted only a few times. The rearrangement links TRBV4-1 to TRBJ2-3; D call uncertain. Per germline, CDR1 MGHRA and CDR2 YSYEKL. Trimming pared 1 base from V and 1 base from J, leaving 9 bases between. This CDR3 has 15 residues. CDR3 residues: CASSQAPLGTDTQYF. DNA of the CDR3: TGCGCCAGCAGCCAAGCTCCCTTAGGCACAGATACGCAGTATTTT.

This clonotype was observed at least ten times. The chain employs TRBV6-1 and TRBJ2-7; tentative D call: TRBD2 (6 bases). The germline V and J ends were trimmed by 5 bases and 3 bases, with 17 bases remaining between them. Germline CDR1 and CDR2: MNHNS and SASEGT. The CDR3 spans 15 residues. CDR3 DNA: TGTGCCAGCAGTTATTCCGGGACTCCTATCTACGAGCAGTACTTC. This translates into CASSYSGTPIYEQYF.

There are a few counts of this clonotype. This chain uses TRBV19 with TRBJ1-5; D possibly corresponds to TRBD1 (5 bases). The CDR3 consists of 15 residues. Germline V gene sequence: CDR1 LNHDA, CDR2 SQIVND (reference sequence). Trimming cost V 5 bases and J 7 bases, with 18 bases left between them. The CDR3 nucleotides are TGTGCCAGTAGTGGCTCCGGGGGGTCAGACCAGCCCCAGCATTTT. Translated: CASSGSGGSDQPQHF.

This clonotype came up many times. V is TRBV9 and J is TRBJ2-7; D is uncertain. Germline V gene data show CDR1 as SGDLS and CDR2 as YYNGEE. The CDR3 has 14 amino acids. Trimming shortened V by 2 bases and J by 0 bases, and 9 bases separated the two germline ends. The CDR3 loop is CASSVGKYSYEQYF. The CDR3 nucleotides read TGTGCCAGCAGCGTTGGGAAATACTCCTACGAGCAGTACTTC.

This clonotype was observed a handful of times. Relative to the germline gene, one junction end is altered; a read error may explain this. This sequence joins TRBV27 and TRBJ2-1, with 9 bases fitting TRBD2. Germline CDR1 is MNHEY and CDR2 is SMNVEV (reference sequence). The CDR3 runs to 20 residues. CDR3 in DNA: TGTGTCAGCACTCTGGGGGCTAGCGGGGATTCCACACAGCCCTACAATGAGCAGTTCTTC. It is translated as CVSTLGASGDSTQPYNEQFF.

The table lists this clonotype with many counts. For the CDR3, the DNA is TGTGCCAGTAGTACCCCCTTCAGCGGAGGGACTGAAGCTTTCTTT. Translating gives CASSTPFSGGTEAFF. The chain links TRBV19 to TRBJ1-1; D unresolved. V shed 4 bases and J shed 5 bases, with 17 bases lying between them. There are 15 residues in the CDR3. Germline-derived CDR1 and CDR2 are LNHDA and SQIVND (reference sequence). The full variable domain, rest sourced from reference TRBV19 and TRBJ1-1, is DGGITQSPKYLFRKEGQNVTLSCEQNLNHDAMYWYRQDPGQGLRLIYYSQIVNDFQKGDIAEGYSVSREKKESFPLTVTSAQKNPTAFYLCASSTPFSGGTEAFFGQGTRLTVV.

This clonotype was seen at least ten times. The chain's CDR3 is CSARPWGRSPLHF. In DNA form, the CDR3 reads TGCAGTGCTAGACCCTGGGGGAGGTCACCCCTCCACTTT. This chain uses TRBV20-1 with TRBJ1-6; the D gene is possibly TRBD1 (5 bases). The germline CDR1 and CDR2 sequences are DFQATT and SNEGSKA (reference sequence). There are 13 residues in the CDR3. Trimming took 2 bases from V and 10 from J, leaving 12 bases between them.

This clonotype was picked up many times. The V call is TRBV9, the J call TRBJ2-7; 8 bases are a match to TRBD1. J gave up 5 bases and V 0 bases, and 7 bases lay outside the gene matches. CDR3 length equals 15 residues. The V gene's germline CDR1 is SGDLS and CDR2 YYNGEE. The CDR3 sequence: CASSVGQGAFDEQYF. The CDR3 DNA is TGTGCCAGCAGCGTAGGGCAGGGGGCATTCGACGAGCAGTACTTC.

This clonotype was counted ten times or more. This chain joins TRBV11-2 and TRBJ2-1; 8 positions match TRBD1. The germline V gene encodes CDR1 SGHAT and CDR2 FQNNGV. Trimming at V came to 4 bases and at J to 6 bases, leaving 8 bases not matched to a gene. The CDR3 length is 15 residues. The CDR3 is CASSYSSGQANEQFF. Here the CDR3 DNA reads TGTGCCAGCAGCTATTCCTCGGGACAGGCCAATGAGCAGTTCTTC. Looking up the rest from reference TRBV11-2 and TRBJ2-1 gives the full variable domain: EAGVAQSPRYKIIEKRQSVAFWCNPISGHATLYWYQQILGQGPKLLIQFQNNGVVDDSQLPKDRFSAERLKGVDSTLKIQPAKLEDSAVYLCASSYSSGQANEQFFGPGTRLTVL.

This clonotype occurred many times. CDR3 sequence reads: CASSLEENQPQHF. DNA for the CDR3: TGTGCCAGCAGCTTAGAGGAAAATCAGCCCCAGCATTTT. J is TRBJ1-5 and V is TRBV11-3; D remains unclear. V lost 0 bases and J lost 4, with 4 bases in between. Germline lookup yields CDR1 SGHNT and CDR2 YENEEA. This CDR3 region has 13 residues.

The rearrangement uses TRBV28 and TRBJ2-3, with D perhaps TRBD1 (6 bases). Trimming took off 5 bases at V and 2 bases at J, with 11 bases between the two ends. The CDR3 contains 14 residues. The germline CDR1 and CDR2 sequences are MDHEN and SYDVKM. As DNA, the CDR3 is TGTGCCAGCAGTCCAGACAGGTACACAGATACGCAGTATTTT. It specifies CASSPDRYTDTQYF.

This clonotype was seen a handful of times. The V gene is TRBV4-1, the J gene TRBJ2-3; 10 bases align to TRBD2. V dropped 1 base and J dropped 2; count of bases not matched to a gene: 3. CDR3 length equals 16 residues. Germline assignment: CDR1 MGHRA and CDR2 YSYEKL. The CDR3 here is CASSQVAGGNTDTQYF. The CDR3, as DNA: TGCGCCAGCAGCCAAGTAGCGGGGGGAAACACAGATACGCAGTATTTT.

The rearrangement joins TRBV5-1 to TRBJ2-7, with TRBD2 identical over 8 bases. The germline V gene has CDR1 SGHRS and CDR2 YFSETQ. V gave up 5 bases and J gave up 5 bases; unmatched junction bases: 6. CDR3 length equals 13 residues. The CDR3 nucleotides read TGCGCCAGCAGTCACAGCGGGAGAAACGAGCAGTACTTC. Translation gives CASSHSGRNEQYF.

The chain uses TRBV24-1 and TRBJ2-3; D is tentatively TRBD1 or TRBD2 (5 bases each). CDR3 length: 13 amino acids. V lost 4 bases and J lost 1, with 5 bases in between. The germline V gene has CDR1 KGHDR and CDR2 SFDVKD. The CDR3 bases are TGTGCCACCAGTGAGGGGGGCACAGATACGCAGTATTTT. Translated: CATSEGGTDTQYF.

This clonotype was observed a few times. The V gene is TRBV9, the J gene TRBJ2-5; a weak D match, TRBD2 (5 bases). CDR1 SGDLS and CDR2 YYNGEE come from the germline V gene. This CDR3 is built from 16 residues. V lost 2 bases and J 5 bases, leaving 19 bases between the germline ends. CDR3: CASSVTPRLTLETQYF. CDR3 DNA: TGTGCCAGCAGCGTCACACCGAGACTAACTTTGGAGACCCAGTACTTC.

This clonotype was seen at least ten times. This chain links TRBV5-8 with TRBJ2-5, with D maybe TRBD2 (6 bases). CDR1 SGHTS and CDR2 YDEGEE come from the germline V gene. The CDR3 has 13 residues. V lost 4 bases and J lost 7, with 14 bases in between. The CDR3: CASSAPGLSTQYF. The CDR3, as DNA: TGTGCCAGCAGCGCACCGGGACTTTCGACCCAGTACTTC.

The V gene is TRBV24-1, the J gene TRBJ2-1; D is unclear. CDR1 KGHDR and CDR2 SFDVKD come from the germline V gene. The CDR3 spans 12 residues. V shed 5 bases and J shed 4 bases, with 5 bases lying between them. In DNA, the CDR3 is TGTGCCACCAGTGCCGGATACAATGAGCAGTTCTTC. Translation: CATSAGYNEQFF.

This clonotype turned up a few times. The chain combines TRBV6-1 with TRBJ1-4; D call uncertain. Germline V gene data show CDR1 as MNHNS and CDR2 as SASEGT. The CDR3 is 15 amino acids. The V end was cut by 8 bases, the J end by 0 bases, with 13 bases between. CDR3 DNA sequence: TGTGCCAGCGGCACGATCAGTGCAACTAATGAAAAACTGTTTTTT. Its translation is CASGTISATNEKLFF.

The genes are TRBV7-3 and TRBJ2-7; D gene unclear. The CDR3 runs to 15 residues. Trimming removed 6 bases from V and 0 bases from J, with 15 bases in between. The germline V gene encodes CDR1 SGHTA and CDR2 FQGTGA. Here the CDR3 reads CASSSWKGASYEQYF. The CDR3 nucleotides are TGTGCCAGCAGTTCCTGGAAAGGAGCCTCCTACGAGCAGTACTTC.

This clonotype was recorded a few times. The rearrangement uses TRBV6-1 and TRBJ2-7; a weak D match, TRBD1 (6 bases). The V gene lost 6 bases and the J gene lost 6 bases, with 15 bases spanning the gap. From germline, CDR1 is MNHNS and CDR2 SASEGT. This CDR3 comprises 13 residues. CDR3 nucleotide sequence: TGTGCCAGCAGCGCCGGGACAACCCCCGAGCAGTACTTC. The encoded protein is CASSAGTTPEQYF.

This clonotype was detected many times. The V gene is TRBV10-3, the J gene TRBJ1-6; D is ambiguous. Germline lookup yields CDR1 ENHRY and CDR2 SYGVKD. The length of the CDR3 is 15 residues. Trimming left V 3 bases short and J 5 bases short, with 11 bases between. CDR3 DNA sequence: TGTGCCATCAGTGAAAGGGAGAAGAATAATTCACCCCTCCACTTT. It specifies CAISEREKNNSPLHF.

This clonotype was seen repeatedly, ten times or more. This chain connects TRBV10-1 to TRBJ2-3; 13 bases map to TRBD2. The CDR3 length is 15 residues. Germline V gene sequence: CDR1 WNHNN, CDR2 SYGVQD (reference sequence). The junction had 2 bases not matched to a gene; V was cut back by 2 bases and J by 6 bases. The CDR3 sequence is CASSEGLAGADTQYF. The CDR3 nucleotides are TGCGCCAGCAGTGAGGGACTAGCGGGAGCTGATACGCAGTATTTT.